One sample yielded the 32 T cell receptor beta chains listed below, sequenced in a study of T cell responses to AZD1222 COVID-19 vaccine. Clones were read by immunoSEQ multiplex PCR, and TCRdb kept only the in-frame ones, dropping some. The sample lists fewer than 90,000 clones; more than 70% were seen once. The material was peripheral blood, obtained 28 days after the second AZD1222 dose. The receptors derive from an adult who received the AZD1222 COVID-19 vaccine.

The chain uses TRBV5-4 and TRBJ1-1; D is possibly TRBD1 (5 bases). Germline V lookup: CDR1 SGHNT, CDR2 YYREEE (reference sequence). The CDR3 runs to 15 residues. V shed 4 bases and J shed 8 bases, with 21 bases lying between them. This chain's CDR3 is CASSPSGRVGSEAFF. The CDR3 bases are TGTGCCAGCAGCCCTTCGGGCAGGGTGGGGTCCGAAGCTTTCTTT.

This chain links TRBV7-2 with TRBJ2-7, with D perhaps matching TRBD1 or TRBD2 (5 bases each). The CDR3 contains 15 residues. Per germline, CDR1 SGHTA and CDR2 FQGNSA. V dropped 3 bases and J dropped 4 bases, with 16 bases sitting between them. This chain's CDR3 is CASSLGPTVAYEQYF. The DNA of the CDR3 is TGTGCCAGCAGCTTGGGACCCACAGTAGCTTACGAGCAGTACTTC.

The chain couples TRBV6-4 to TRBJ2-3; 13 nucleotides match TRBD2. This CDR3 comprises 16 residues. The germline V gene has CDR1 MRHNA and CDR2 SNTAGT. After removal of 4 bases from V and 5 bases from J, the junction contained 6 bases not matched to a gene. This CDR3 reads CASSVGLAGTGDTQYF. For the CDR3, the DNA is TGTGCCAGCAGTGTGGGACTAGCGGGAACGGGAGATACGCAGTATTTT.

J is TRBJ2-7 and V is TRBV6-5; D is perhaps TRBD1 (6 bases). The CDR3 contains 14 residues. Germline CDR1 reads MNHEY; CDR2 reads SVGAGI. V was cut by 6 bases and J by 2 bases, with 14 bases left in between. CDR3 sequence (DNA): TGTGCCAGCAGCCAGGACAGTCGGGCCTACGAGCAGTACTTC. Residues: CASSQDSRAYEQYF.

This clone was seen a single time. The rearrangement uses TRBV27 and TRBJ2-1; TRBD2 aligns across 12 bases. V trimming: 2 bases; J trimming: 9 bases; junction bases outside the gene matches: 20. Germline V gene sequence: CDR1 MNHEY, CDR2 SMNVEV (reference sequence). The CDR3 has 20 residues. Written as DNA, the CDR3 is TGTGCCAGCAGTTTACTCCTCTCACTAGCGGGAGGTGCGGTCCGTGGTGAGCAGTTCTTC. Translating gives CASSLLLSLAGGAVRGEQFF.

V is TRBV15 and J is TRBJ1-1, with D perhaps TRBD1 (5 bases). The CDR3 has 13 amino acids. Trimming removed 4 bases at V and 5 bases at J, with 11 bases between. CDR1 is LNHNV, CDR2 YYDKDF, per germline (reference sequence). CDR3 in DNA: TGTGCCACCAGCATTCAACGGGGGACTGAAGCTTTCTTT. Translating gives CATSIQRGTEAFF.

The CDR3 region is CASRMLVPETQYF. In DNA form, the CDR3 reads TGTGCCAGCAGGATGCTAGTCCCCGAGACCCAGTACTTC. The chain uses TRBV6-5 and TRBJ2-5; D is ambiguous. CDR1 and CDR2 (germline): MNHEY, SVGAGI. With 6 bases removed from V and 5 bases from J, the gap between germline ends came to 13 bases. The CDR3 contains 13 residues.

The CDR3 region has the DNA TGTGCCAGCAGTCCCCCTCAGCAGGGGGGTGCCAAAAACATTCAGTACTTC. This sequence encodes CASSPPQQGGAKNIQYF. V is TRBV28 and J is TRBJ2-4; a possible D gene is TRBD1 (7 bases). The CDR3 is 17 amino acids. Per germline, CDR1 MDHEN and CDR2 SYDVKM. V lost 5 bases, J lost 1 base, and 18 bases lay in between.

J is TRBJ1-3 and V is TRBV11-1; no clear D gene. The CDR3 runs to 16 residues. Germline lookup yields CDR1 SGHAT and CDR2 FQDESV (reference sequence). V gave up 0 bases and J gave up 0 bases, with 9 bases separating them. The CDR3 nucleotides read TGTGCCAGCAGCTTAGCCAGGACGGACTCTGGAAACACCATATATTTT. It translates to CASSLARTDSGNTIYF.

This chain links TRBV7-9 with TRBJ2-3; 7 bases align to TRBD1. The CDR3 has 15 residues. Germline CDR1 is SEHNR and CDR2 is FQNEAQ (reference sequence). The V gene end was trimmed by 3 bases and the J gene end by 0 bases; junction bases not matched to a gene: 3. The CDR3, as DNA: TGTGCCAGCAGCTTCACGGGACAGAGCACAGATACGCAGTATTTT. It encodes CASSFTGQSTDTQYF.

J is TRBJ1-1 and V is TRBV18; the D is unclear. Germline V gene lookup returns CDR1 KGHSH and CDR2 LQKENI. The CDR3 contains 15 residues. Trimming shortened V by 2 bases and J by 2 bases, and 12 bases separated the two germline ends. CDR3 loop: CASSPSGQPNTEAFF. DNA for the CDR3: TGTGCCAGCTCACCAAGTGGGCAGCCCAACACTGAAGCTTTCTTT.

J is TRBJ2-5 and V is TRBV4-3; no reliable D call. The germline V gene has CDR1 LGHNA and CDR2 YSLEER. The CDR3 loop spans 14 amino acids. Deletions cut 1 base from V and 2 bases from J, with 8 bases between. Here the CDR3 DNA reads TGCGCCAGCAGCCAAGGTGTGATACAAGAGACCCAGTACTTC. Its translation: CASSQGVIQETQYF.

This clone has just a few counts. This chain connects TRBV28 to TRBJ2-5, with 9 bases aligning to TRBD1. The CDR3 loop spans 16 amino acids. The germline V gene encodes CDR1 MDHEN and CDR2 SYDVKM. The V segment lost 6 bases and the J segment 4 bases; nucleotides outside the gene matches: 12. The CDR3 here is CASSRRGRTGVETQYF. The CDR3 DNA is TGTGCCAGCAGCCGCCGGGGGCGGACAGGGGTAGAGACCCAGTACTTC.

The CDR3 region is CASSEKGGSGYSNQPQHF. The CDR3 DNA sequence: TGTGCCAGCTCAGAAAAGGGGGGCTCCGGATATAGCAATCAGCCCCAGCATTTT. The chain combines TRBV18 with TRBJ1-5; D is perhaps TRBD1 (6 bases). V lost 5 bases to trimming and J lost 0 bases, with 20 bases between them. Germline lookup yields CDR1 KGHSH and CDR2 LQKENI. The CDR3 spans 18 residues.

This rearrangement joins TRBV6-5 to TRBJ2-3; 12 bases match TRBD2. CDR3 length: 15 amino acids. Germline trimming cut 2 bases from V and 5 bases from J; bases unmatched to any gene: 2. Germline CDR1 reads MNHEY; CDR2 reads SVGAGI. CDR3 coding DNA: TGTGCCAGCAGTTACGGACTAGCGGGAAAAGATACGCAGTATTTT. Translating it yields CASSYGLAGKDTQYF.

The gene calls are TRBV28 and TRBJ2-4; D perhaps matches TRBD2 (5 bases). The CDR3 extends over 15 amino acids. Per germline, CDR1 MDHEN and CDR2 SYDVKM. The V and J ends lost 5 bases and 2 bases respectively, with 13 bases between them. Here the CDR3 reads CASSTFGETKNIQYF. In DNA, the CDR3 is TGTGCCAGCAGTACCTTCGGGGAAACCAAAAACATTCAGTACTTC.

The chain combines TRBV4-3 with TRBJ2-5, with 14 bases fitting TRBD2. Per the germline V gene, CDR1 is LGHNA and CDR2 is YSLEER. CDR3 length: 15 residues. The trim removed 1 base at V and 5 bases at J, leaving 0 bases unmatched. In DNA, the CDR3 is TGCGCCAGCAGCCAAGGACTAGCGGGGGGGGAGACCCAGTACTTC. Amino acids: CASSQGLAGGETQYF.

The chain joins TRBV5-1 to TRBJ2-3; D perhaps matches TRBD1 (6 bases). CDR3 length: 15 amino acids. V was shortened by 2 bases and J by 1 base, with 11 bases between the two germline ends. CDR1 is SGHRS, CDR2 YFSETQ, per germline. The CDR3 DNA follows: TGCGCCAGCAGCTTCGCCAGGGGAGGCACAGATACGCAGTATTTT. The encoded protein is CASSFARGGTDTQYF.

The chain recombines TRBV6-4 with TRBJ1-1; D is undetermined. Trimming cost V 6 bases and J 1 base, with 15 bases left between them. Looked up from germline, CDR1 is MRHNA and CDR2 is SNTAGT. The CDR3 runs to 15 residues. CDR3 DNA: TGTGCCAGCAGGCGCGATGTGCTCTGGAACACTGAAGCTTTCTTT. It specifies CASRRDVLWNTEAFF.

The rearrangement links TRBV4-1 to TRBJ1-4, with D tentatively TRBD1 (5 bases). Germline loops: CDR1 MGHRA, CDR2 YSYEKL. V was pared by 4 bases and J by 8 bases, with 11 bases between. The CDR3 sequence is 13 residues long. The CDR3 spells CASSRGLWEKLFF. CDR3 coding DNA: TGCGCCAGCAGCCGGGGGTTGTGGGAAAAACTGTTTTTT.

J is TRBJ2-7 and V is TRBV19; D is ambiguous. The germline V and J ends were trimmed by 5 bases and 0 bases, with 8 bases remaining between them. The CDR3 spans 13 residues. Germline CDR1 reads LNHDA; CDR2 reads SQIVND (reference sequence). CDR3: CASSLATSYEQYF. CDR3 DNA sequence: TGTGCCAGTAGTTTGGCTACCTCCTACGAGCAGTACTTC.

V usage is TRBV5-1 and J usage is TRBJ2-3; 13 bases fit TRBD2. The CDR3 runs to 17 residues. Germline V CDR1 and CDR2: SGHRS, YFSETQ. The trim removed 4 bases at V and 4 bases at J, leaving 9 bases unmatched. CDR3 sequence reads: CASSPGLAGRAADTQYF. For the CDR3, the DNA is TGCGCCAGCAGCCCGGGACTAGCGGGACGCGCGGCAGATACGCAGTATTTT. The complete variable domain, with remaining parts taken from reference TRBV5-1 and TRBJ2-3, reads KAGVTQTPRYLIKTRGQQVTLSCSPISGHRSVSWYQQTPGQGLQFLFEYFSETQRNKGNFPGRFSGRQFSNSRSEMNVSTLELGDSALYLCASSPGLAGRAADTQYFGPGTRLTVL.

J is TRBJ1-5 and V is TRBV25-1; 7 bases align to TRBD1. Per the germline V gene, CDR1 is MGHDK and CDR2 is SYGVNS. CDR3 length: 14 amino acids. Trimming removed 8 bases from V and 7 bases from J; junction bases left unmatched: 11. Here the CDR3 reads CASGGEGAEQPQHF. The CDR3 nucleotides are TGTGCCAGCGGGGGGGAGGGGGCGGAACAGCCCCAGCATTTT. Variable domain in full (rest from reference TRBV25-1 and TRBJ1-5): EADIYQTPRYLVIGTGKKITLECSQTMGHDKMYWYQQDPGMELHLIHYSYGVNSTEKGDLSSESTVSRIRTEHFPLTLESARPSHTSQYLCASGGEGAEQPQHFGDGTRLSIL.

The chain's CDR3 is CASSSRVTGELFF. The CDR3, as DNA: TGTGCCAGCAGCTCCAGGGTTACCGGGGAGCTGTTTTTT. This chain connects TRBV7-2 to TRBJ2-2; maybe TRBD1 (5 bases). V lost 4 bases, J lost 5 bases, and 8 bases lay in between. This CDR3 has 13 amino acids. Germline lookup yields CDR1 SGHTA and CDR2 FQGNSA.

The chain recombines TRBV23-1 with TRBJ1-2; weak D call: TRBD1 (6 bases). TRBV23-1 is noted as an ORF with a role that remains uncertain. V was clipped by 4 bases and J by 4 bases, with 10 bases between them. The CDR3 totals 13 residues. DNA of the CDR3: TGCGCCAGCAGTCCCGGGACAACCTATGGCTACACCTTC. Translated, it gives CASSPGTTYGYTF.

This rearrangement joins TRBV4-1 to TRBJ1-5, with D tentatively TRBD1 (5 bases). CDR1 is MGHRA, CDR2 YSYEKL, per germline. Trimming left V 0 bases short and J 1 base short, with 13 bases between. The length of the CDR3 is 17 residues. DNA for the CDR3: TGCGCCAGCAGCCAAGAGTACTGGCAGGGAAGCAATCAGCCCCAGCATTTT. It yields the protein CASSQEYWQGSNQPQHF.

The V and J genes are TRBV7-8 and TRBJ2-3; no definite D call. Between the trimmed V and J ends, which lost 5 bases and 0 bases, there was a span of 24 bases. This CDR3 is 19 amino acids long. Germline assignment: CDR1 SGHVS and CDR2 FQNEAQ. In nucleotides, the CDR3 is TGTGCCAGCAGCCCTATGACGACACTCCGGAGTTCTAGCACAGATACGCAGTATTTT. Encoded protein: CASSPMTTLRSSSTDTQYF.

This clone appeared a few times. As DNA, the CDR3 is TGTGCCAGCAGCCAAGAGTGGACAACTTACTACGAGCAGTACTTC. Amino acid sequence: CASSQEWTTYYEQYF. V is TRBV4-2 and J is TRBJ2-7, with D perhaps TRBD1 (5 bases). This CDR3 has 15 residues. Germline V gene lookup returns CDR1 LGHNA and CDR2 YNFKEQ. The germline V and J ends were trimmed by 0 bases and 3 bases, with 12 bases remaining between them.

The chain employs TRBV6-1 and TRBJ2-2, with a weak D call TRBD1 (6 bases). From germline, CDR1 is MNHNS and CDR2 SASEGT. The CDR3 runs 14 residues. Trimming stripped 0 bases from V and 6 bases from J, with 8 bases between. The CDR3 DNA sequence: TGTGCCAGCAGTGAAGCCCAGGGGTCCGGGGAGCTGTTTTTT. The encoded protein is CASSEAQGSGELFF.

This chain links TRBV29-1 with TRBJ2-7; 9 nucleotides agree with TRBD2. V dropped 7 bases and J dropped 2; count of bases not matched to a gene: 12. The CDR3 has 15 residues. Germline lookup yields CDR1 SQVTM and CDR2 ANQGSEA. The CDR3 is CSARALAGRPYEQYF. In nucleotides, the CDR3 is TGCAGCGCGCGGGCACTAGCGGGTCGCCCCTACGAGCAGTACTTC.

The chain employs TRBV6-5 and TRBJ1-1, with TRBD1 matching 8 bases. There are 14 residues in the CDR3. V gave up 5 bases and J gave up 7 bases; unmatched junction bases: 9. Germline V gene data show CDR1 as MNHEY and CDR2 as SVGAGI. The CDR3 loop reads CASSPRTGTFEAFF. In DNA, the CDR3 is TGTGCCAGCAGTCCGAGGACAGGGACATTTGAAGCTTTCTTT.

The V and J genes are TRBV9 and TRBJ2-1; the D gene is possibly TRBD1 (6 bases). V lost 2 bases and J lost 0, with 12 bases in between. The CDR3 extends over 16 amino acids. Germline loops: CDR1 SGDLS, CDR2 YYNGEE. CDR3 DNA: TGTGCCAGCAGCGTCACAGGGATGGGCTCCTACAATGAGCAGTTCTTC. This translates into CASSVTGMGSYNEQFF.